These 26 T cell receptor beta chains share one sample of origin, sequenced in a study of long-term antiretroviral therapy in people with HIV. The authors ran the immunoSEQ assay, v3.0, at survey level. Libraries were prepared by immunoSEQ multiplex PCR; TCRdb keeps only in-frame clonotypes and omits some of them. Of about 22,000 clones in the sample, 85% were seen once. The sample consisted of unsorted PBMCs, taken 1.6 years after starting antiretroviral therapy. Receptors originate from a man in his forties with HIV.

This clone was seen once. The CDR3 reads CASRSWGSDTQYF. DNA of the CDR3: TGCGCCAGCAGAAGCTGGGGGTCAGATACGCAGTATTTT. The V and J genes are TRBV5-1 and TRBJ2-3; possibly TRBD1 or TRBD2 for D (5 bases each). CDR1 and CDR2 from the germline V gene are SGHRS and YFSETQ. CDR3 size: 13 residues. V lost 5 bases, J lost 4 bases, and 11 bases lay in between.

This clone was found a few times. The rearrangement uses TRBV10-3 and TRBJ1-2; a weak D match, TRBD1 (5 bases). The CDR3 runs 14 residues. Germline V gives CDR1 ENHRY, CDR2 SYGVKD. V was shortened by 5 bases and J by 1 base, with 11 bases between the two germline ends. CDR3 coding DNA: TGTGCCATCAGTTGGGACGAAATTAACTATGGCTACACCTTC. Translation: CAISWDEINYGYTF.

The chain joins TRBV7-9 to TRBJ1-5; no clear D. V lost 1 base to trimming and J lost 2 bases, with 12 bases between them. Germline V gene lookup returns CDR1 SEHNR and CDR2 FQNEAQ (reference sequence). This CDR3 is 16 amino acids long. The CDR3 nucleotides read TGTGCCAGCAGCTTAGGCGGGGAAGATGGCAATCAGCCCCAGCATTTT. Its translation is CASSLGGEDGNQPQHF. Complete variable domain (other parts from reference TRBV7-9 and TRBJ1-5): DTGVSQNPRHKITKRGQNVTFRCDPISEHNRLYWYRQTLGQGPEFLTYFQNEAQLEKSRLLSDRFSAERPKGSFSTLEIQRTEQGDSAMYLCASSLGGEDGNQPQHFGDGTRLSIL.

The chain employs TRBV19 and TRBJ2-7; 7 positions agree with TRBD2. Germline V CDR1 and CDR2: LNHDA, SQIVND (reference sequence). Trimming took 3 bases from V and 7 from J; bases not matched to a gene: 6. This CDR3 comprises 13 residues. The CDR3 region is CASSISGGGEQYF. DNA of the CDR3: TGTGCCAGTAGTATCTCCGGGGGAGGGGAGCAGTACTTC.

The rearrangement links TRBV7-6 to TRBJ2-3; D tentatively reads TRBD1 or TRBD2 (5 bases each). The CDR3 runs 18 residues. Germline lookup yields CDR1 SGHVS and CDR2 FNYEAQ. V was pared by 3 bases and J by 6 bases, with 25 bases between. The CDR3 region has the DNA TGTGCCAGCAGCTTCAGAGCGGTGAGCGGCGGCGCAGGGGATACGCAGTATTTT. It codes for CASSFRAVSGGAGDTQYF.

The gene calls are TRBV11-2 and TRBJ2-5; 10 nucleotides align to TRBD2. Germline CDR1 reads SGHAT; CDR2 reads FQNNGV. The CDR3 consists of 19 residues. The J segment lost 2 bases and the V segment lost 2 bases, leaving 14 bases of the junction unmatched. The CDR3 loop reads CASSLTRGASSGSQETQYF. CDR3 bases: TGTGCCAGCAGCTTAACCCGAGGGGCGTCTAGCGGGAGTCAAGAGACCCAGTACTTC.

A note on this clone: At one boundary the junction diverges from the germline segment, which might be a read error. The rearrangement uses TRBV5-6 and TRBJ1-1, with TRBD1 identical over 8 bases. Germline lookup yields CDR1 SGHDT and CDR2 YYEEEE. The CDR3 is 13 residues long. As DNA, the CDR3 is TGTGCCAGCAGCTTGGACTACCGGGACAGGTGGCTCTTT. It translates to CASSLDYRDRWLF.

V gene TRBV7-8 combines with J gene TRBJ2-7; D not resolved. Germline-derived CDR1 and CDR2 are SGHVS and FQNEAQ. This CDR3 spans 14 amino acids. The germline V and J ends were trimmed by 1 base and 5 bases, with 12 bases remaining between them. The CDR3 protein is CASSLGNSFHEQYF. The DNA of the CDR3 is TGTGCCAGCAGCTTAGGTAACAGTTTTCACGAGCAGTACTTC.

This chain connects TRBV13 to TRBJ2-7; 7 positions match TRBD2. From germline, CDR1 is PRHDT and CDR2 FYEKMQ (reference sequence). The CDR3 is 17 residues long. V lost 5 bases to trimming and J lost 1 base; unmatched junction nucleotides: 14. Here the CDR3 DNA reads TGTGCCAGCAGCCCTGGGGTAGCGGGCCCCACATCCTACGAGCAGTACTTC. It translates to CASSPGVAGPTSYEQYF.

The gene calls are TRBV25-1 and TRBJ1-2, with D perhaps TRBD1 (6 bases). Looked up from germline, CDR1 is MGHDK and CDR2 is SYGVNS. V was trimmed by 4 bases and J by 7 bases, leaving 13 bases between them. CDR3 length: 13 residues. The CDR3 DNA reads TGTGCCAGCAGTGCCTTGGACAGCAGTGGCTACACCTTC. Translating gives CASSALDSSGYTF.

V and J are TRBV5-1 and TRBJ1-2; maybe TRBD1 (5 bases). CDR1 and CDR2 (germline): SGHRS, YFSETQ. Trimming took 3 bases from V and 0 from J, leaving 12 bases between them. This CDR3 has 15 residues. DNA of the CDR3: TGCGCCAGCAGCTGGGGCCTCACAACTAACTATGGCTACACCTTC. Encoded protein: CASSWGLTTNYGYTF.

This sequence joins TRBV9 and TRBJ1-1, with unresolved D. This CDR3 has 15 residues. The germline gives CDR1 SGDLS, CDR2 YYNGEE. Trimming removed 4 bases from V and 4 bases from J, with 17 bases in between. The CDR3 reads CASSPADPGGTEAFF. CDR3 nucleotides: TGTGCCAGCAGCCCAGCGGACCCGGGCGGCACTGAAGCTTTCTTT.

This clone has a single count. The chain carries TRBV5-1 and TRBJ1-1; D might be TRBD1 (6 bases). The germline V and J ends were trimmed by 4 bases and 6 bases, with 22 bases remaining between them. The CDR3 totals 16 residues. Germline CDR1 and CDR2: SGHRS and YFSETQ. This CDR3 reads CASSPPGAGRGSEAFF. In DNA form, the CDR3 reads TGCGCCAGCAGCCCCCCAGGGGCGGGAAGAGGATCTGAAGCTTTCTTT.

The chain combines TRBV5-5 with TRBJ2-5; D tentatively fits TRBD1 or TRBD2 (6 bases each). V shed 0 bases and J shed 5 bases, with 11 bases lying between them. Germline CDR1 is SGHKS and CDR2 is YYEKEE (reference sequence). The CDR3 loop spans 14 amino acids. CDR3 loop: CASSLEWGAETQYF. DNA of the CDR3: TGTGCCAGCAGCTTGGAATGGGGGGCTGAGACCCAGTACTTC. Full variable domain (missing parts from reference TRBV5-5 and TRBJ2-5): DAGVTQSPTHLIKTRGQQVTLRCSPISGHKSVSWYQQVLGQGPQFIFQYYEKEERGRGNFPDRFSARQFPNYSSELNVNALLLGDSALYLCASSLEWGAETQYFGPGTRLLVL.

The chain employs TRBV5-1 and TRBJ1-2; 8 bases fit TRBD1. Losses at the gene ends were 3 bases for V and 0 bases for J; bases not matched to a gene: 4. This CDR3 has 15 residues. From germline, CDR1 is SGHRS and CDR2 YFSETQ. This CDR3 is CASSSGQVSNYGYTF. The CDR3 region has the DNA TGCGCCAGCAGCTCGGGACAGGTATCTAACTATGGCTACACCTTC.

This chain links TRBV10-3 with TRBJ2-7; a possible D gene is TRBD1 (6 bases). CDR1 ENHRY and CDR2 SYGVKD come from the germline V gene. V was pared by 4 bases and J by 3 bases, with 10 bases between. The CDR3 is made up of 13 amino acids. CDR3 nucleotide sequence: TGTGCCATCAGTGCGTCACAGGGCTACGAGCAGTACTTC. The encoded protein is CAISASQGYEQYF.

This chain joins TRBV7-2 and TRBJ2-1; TRBD2 aligns across 9 bases. J lost 9 bases, V lost 4 bases, and 13 bases had no gene match. CDR3 size: 16 residues. Germline V lookup: CDR1 SGHTA, CDR2 FQGNSA. The CDR3 DNA sequence: TGTGCCAGCAGCTCAACTCCGGGACTAGCTTATCGTGAGCAGTTCTTC. Protein product: CASSSTPGLAYREQFF.

The chain carries TRBV11-3 and TRBJ1-1, with D possibly being TRBD1 (5 bases). There are 14 residues in the CDR3. Germline V gives CDR1 SGHNT, CDR2 YENEEA. Trimming took 5 bases from V and 1 from J, leaving 11 bases between them. CDR3 loop: CASSLQGPNTEAFF. CDR3 DNA: TGTGCCAGCAGCCTCCAGGGTCCGAACACTGAAGCTTTCTTT.

CDR3 coding DNA: TGTGCCAGCAGGTGGACGGGAAATCAGCCCCAGCATTTT. The encoded protein is CASRWTGNQPQHF. The chain combines TRBV2 with TRBJ1-5; D call uncertain. The CDR3 contains 13 residues. Germline V CDR1 and CDR2: SNHLY, FYNNEI. V was pared by 6 bases and J by 4 bases, with 10 bases between.

This chain links TRBV7-9 with TRBJ2-1; D remains ambiguous. Germline CDR1 reads SEHNR; CDR2 reads FQNEAQ (reference sequence). With 2 bases removed from V and 5 bases from J, the gap between germline ends came to 7 bases. The CDR3 runs to 13 residues. This CDR3 reads CASSLSSNNEQFF. In DNA form, the CDR3 reads TGTGCCAGCAGCTTATCTTCGAACAATGAGCAGTTCTTC.

A note on this clone: This sample also contains other DNA sequences that code for the same CDR3. CDR3 nucleotides: TGTGCCAGCAGTCCCGGGACAGGTTATGGCTACACCTTC. It codes for CASSPGTGYGYTF. The rearrangement links TRBV6-5 to TRBJ1-2; 8 nucleotides align to TRBD1. The trim removed 5 bases at V and 5 bases at J, leaving 4 bases unmatched. The germline gives CDR1 MNHEY, CDR2 SVGAGI. The CDR3 has 13 residues.

The chain joins TRBV21-1 to TRBJ2-7; TRBD1, the D gene given by the table, was not confirmed from the DNA. TRBV21-1 is assigned pseudogene status. The CDR3 spans 13 residues. The DNA of the CDR3 is TGTGCCAGCAGCAACGGAGACAGTCTCGAGCAGTACTTC. Its protein is CASSNGDSLEQYF.

The gene calls are TRBV27 and TRBJ2-2; no definite D call. This CDR3 contains 13 residues. CDR1 is MNHEY, CDR2 SMNVEV, per germline (reference sequence). V lost 4 bases and J lost 5, with 8 bases in between. The CDR3 bases are TGTGCCAGCAGTTCCCCCGAAACCGGGGAGCTGTTTTTT. Encoded protein: CASSSPETGELFF.

The V and J genes are TRBV11-2 and TRBJ1-4; D call uncertain. The ends were cut back, 5 bases at V and 8 bases at J, with 9 bases in the middle. The CDR3 consists of 12 residues. Germline values: CDR1 SGHAT, CDR2 FQNNGV. CDR3 protein: CASSGNSEKLFF. Here the CDR3 DNA reads TGTGCCAGCAGCGGCAACAGCGAAAAACTGTTTTTT.

This chain uses TRBV19 with TRBJ1-1; D ambiguous. The CDR3 is 15 residues long. V was pared by 0 bases and J by 6 bases, with 14 bases between. In germline, CDR1 is LNHDA, CDR2 SQIVND (reference sequence). The CDR3 loop reads CASSIERRVGAEAFF. CDR3 coding DNA: TGTGCCAGTAGTATAGAGAGAAGGGTCGGGGCTGAAGCTTTCTTT.

This clone was counted once. This rearrangement joins TRBV5-4 to TRBJ1-1, with D possibly being TRBD1 (6 bases). This CDR3 comprises 14 residues. Trimming removed 4 bases from V and 4 bases from J, with 14 bases in between. Germline V CDR1 and CDR2: SGHNT, YYREEE (reference sequence). As DNA, the CDR3 is TGTGCCAGCAGCCCCAAAACAGGGCTCACTGAAGCTTTCTTT. Protein: CASSPKTGLTEAFF.